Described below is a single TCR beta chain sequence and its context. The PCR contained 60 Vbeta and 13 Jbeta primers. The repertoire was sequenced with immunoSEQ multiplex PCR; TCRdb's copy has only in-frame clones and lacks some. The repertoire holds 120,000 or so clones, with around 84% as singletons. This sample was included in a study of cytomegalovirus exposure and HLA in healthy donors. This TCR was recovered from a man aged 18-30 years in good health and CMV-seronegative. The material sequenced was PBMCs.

CDR3 protein: CASSFQGSDSPLHF. The CDR3 nucleotides are TGTGCCAGCTCATTCCAGGGAAGTGATTCACCCCTCCACTTT. J is TRBJ1-6 and V is TRBV18; possible D gene TRBD1, 5 bases. Trimming stripped 5 bases from V and 8 bases from J, with 13 bases between. CDR3 length equals 14 residues. Per the germline V gene, CDR1 is KGHSH and CDR2 is LQKENI. The full variable domain, in which reference TRBV18 and TRBJ1-6 provide the parts outside the CDR3, is NAGVMQNPRHLVRRRGQEARLRCSPMKGHSHVYWYRQLPEEGLKFMVYLQKENIIDESGMPKERFSAEFPKEGPSILRIQQVVRGDSAAYFCASSFQGSDSPLHFGNGTRLTVT.